The 13 T cell receptor beta chains in this list originate from one sample, sequenced in a study of blood T cell repertoires in COVID-19. Assay: immunoSEQ multiplex PCR; the TCRdb copy retains only in-frame clones and omits some. The sample holds tens of thousands of clones, about 91% seen once. Material: peripheral blood. These receptors all come from a human donor in a cohort sampled during active COVID-19.

The chain employs TRBV27 and TRBJ2-1; the D gene is possibly TRBD1 (6 bases). Germline CDR1 and CDR2: MNHEY and SMNVEV (reference sequence). CDR3 length: 12 residues. Trimming took 2 bases from V and 9 from J, leaving 8 bases between them. CDR3: CASSLPGAEQFF. The CDR3 nucleotides read TGTGCCAGCAGTTTACCAGGGGCTGAGCAGTTCTTC.

This clone showed up just once. The rearrangement links TRBV5-1 to TRBJ2-1; D is uncertain. The ends were cut back, 0 bases at V and 1 base at J, with 5 bases in the middle. Germline V lookup: CDR1 SGHRS, CDR2 YFSETQ. CDR3 length: 14 amino acids. Written as DNA, the CDR3 is TGCGCCAGCAGCTTGGACAGTTCCTACAATGAGCAGTTCTTC. It codes for CASSLDSSYNEQFF.

V and J are TRBV7-2 and TRBJ1-5; D call uncertain. Germline V gives CDR1 SGHTA, CDR2 FQGNSA. This CDR3 region has 14 residues. Trimming removed 3 bases at V and 7 bases at J, with 13 bases between. CDR3 nucleotide sequence: TGTGCCAGCAGCTTCCCCGGGAATGGGCAGCCCCAGCATTTT. This sequence encodes CASSFPGNGQPQHF.

There are a few counts of this clone. The J gene is TRBJ2-1, the V gene TRBV6-4; D perhaps matches TRBD2 (5 bases). CDR1 and CDR2 (germline): MRHNA, SNTAGT. V was pared by 5 bases and J by 5 bases, with 10 bases between. The CDR3 consists of 13 residues. The CDR3 sequence is CASSRGNNNEQFF. The CDR3 nucleotides read TGTGCCAGCAGTCGAGGGAATAACAATGAGCAGTTCTTC.

The chain couples TRBV7-2 to TRBJ2-1, with D possibly matching TRBD2 (5 bases). CDR1 is SGHTA and CDR2 is FQGNSA in the germline V gene. Trimming took off 4 bases at V and 9 bases at J, with 10 bases between the two ends. The CDR3 extends over 12 amino acids. The CDR3 nucleotides read TGTGCCAGCAGCTCGGGGTACTTTGAGCAGTTCTTC. This sequence encodes CASSSGYFEQFF.

The chain uses TRBV6-6 and TRBJ2-3, with a tentative D call TRBD2 (5 bases). Germline CDR1 reads MNHNY; CDR2 reads SVGAGI (reference sequence). V was trimmed by 8 bases and J by 8 bases, leaving 17 bases between them. CDR3 length: 13 residues. CDR3 nucleotides: TGTGCCAGCTCAGCGGCCCCGGCGGGTACGCAGTATTTT. As protein: CASSAAPAGTQYF.

This clone was seen just once. The chain employs TRBV9 and TRBJ1-2, with a possible D match to TRBD1 (5 bases). From germline, CDR1 is SGDLS and CDR2 YYNGEE. The CDR3 is 15 amino acids. Trimming shortened V by 2 bases and J by 1 base, and 12 bases separated the two germline ends. This chain's CDR3 is CASSVTGHSNYGYTF. DNA of the CDR3: TGTGCCAGCAGCGTGACCGGACACAGTAACTATGGCTACACCTTC.

The rearrangement joins TRBV5-1 to TRBJ2-1, with D perhaps TRBD1 (6 bases). Trimming stripped 0 bases from V and 2 bases from J, with 6 bases between. This CDR3 region has 14 residues. Germline V CDR1 and CDR2: SGHRS, YFSETQ. The CDR3 is CASSLGTAYNEQFF. In nucleotides, the CDR3 is TGCGCCAGCAGCTTGGGGACAGCCTACAATGAGCAGTTCTTC.

The CDR3 DNA is TGTGCCAGCAGTGCGCCGACAGGGAAGGGCAAAAACATTCAGTACTTC. Protein: CASSAPTGKGKNIQYF. The rearrangement links TRBV6-1 to TRBJ2-4, with 7 bases that match TRBD1. Trimming at V came to 4 bases and at J to 3 bases, leaving 9 bases not matched to a gene. The germline V gene encodes CDR1 MNHNS and CDR2 SASEGT. CDR3 length equals 16 residues.

The sample holds one count of this clone. CDR3 nucleotides: TGTGCCAGCAGCCCGAGCGGGGTAGTAGAGACCCAGTACTTC. Translating gives CASSPSGVVETQYF. V and J are TRBV3-1 (or the pseudogene TRBV3-2) and TRBJ2-5, with 7 bases matching TRBD2. Germline V gives CDR1 LGHDT, CDR2 YNNKEL (reference sequence). CDR3 length: 14 amino acids. V lost 4 bases, J lost 4 bases, and 6 bases stayed unmatched.

The genes are TRBV27 and TRBJ2-1, with D possibly TRBD2 on 6 matching bases. Germline CDR1 is MNHEY and CDR2 is SMNVEV (reference sequence). This CDR3 region has 15 residues. V was pared by 7 bases and J by 0 bases, with 13 bases between. The CDR3 here is CASTLDGSSYNEQFF. As DNA, the CDR3 is TGTGCCAGCACACTGGACGGGAGCTCCTACAATGAGCAGTTCTTC.

The genes are TRBV19 and TRBJ2-4; the D is unclear. Trimming took off 0 bases at V and 0 bases at J, with 12 bases between the two ends. Germline CDR1 reads LNHDA; CDR2 reads SQIVND (reference sequence). The CDR3 runs 17 residues. The CDR3 loop is CASSIDSPFVAKNIQYF. The CDR3 DNA sequence: TGTGCCAGTAGTATAGATTCTCCTTTCGTAGCCAAAAACATTCAGTACTTC.

Only one count was recorded for this clone. J is TRBJ2-5 and V is TRBV2; 7 positions match TRBD1. This CDR3 has 14 residues. Looked up from germline, CDR1 is SNHLY and CDR2 is FYNNEI. The J segment lost 4 bases and the V segment lost 5 bases, leaving 7 bases of the junction unmatched. CDR3 sequence reads: CASSRDSPRETQYF. Written as DNA, the CDR3 is TGTGCCAGCAGTAGGGACAGCCCAAGAGAGACCCAGTACTTC.